This entry features one T cell receptor (beta chain) sequence. This clone was counted between two and nine times. Its antigen remains unidentified. Qualities for individual bases were not recorded, and no much larger clone is one base off. All of the isolated RNA was reverse transcribed with the High Capacity cDNA Reverse Transcription Kit, so expressed TCRB transcripts were sequenced. Deep immunoSEQ sequencing was applied to naive, central memory and regulatory T cell samples, giving an average of roughly 3.5 million total reads per sample. After sorted cells were lysed in RLT buffer, RNA was extracted with DNase-treated RNeasy Micro or Mini kits, with the choice depending on cell number. Each cell subset was processed on its own to prevent cross-contamination, while patient and healthy donor samples were processed together. The immunoSEQ multiplex PCR was used to amplify TCRB sequences from cDNA, generating 87-bp fragments that spanned the CDR3 region. The amplicons were sequenced using the Illumina HiSeq platform. The authors processed their data as follows. PCR bias was corrected computationally using synthetic template baselines, and reads within Hamming distance 2 were collapsed, with unmergeable singletons discarded. Reads were aligned against IMGT to assign V, D and J genes, CDR3 length and insertions or deletions at six rearrangement sites. Within each subset, clonotype counts were normalized to sorted cell number, after which true diversity and Gini coefficients were computed with the tcR R package. The overlap coefficient, calculated on TCRB nucleotide sequences, was used to quantify repertoire sharing. TCRdb's version of the immuneACCESS table is confined to in-frame rearrangements and falls short of the full clone set. An unresolved V gene accounts for under half of the shortfall where checked; the remainder is of unknown origin. The DNA was the basis for D and trimming; V, J and clone size are from that table. The table for this sample lists about 180,000 clones; around 13% of them were counted only once. The ten top clones hold about 0.59% of the sample.

The source of the sample is a study of beta chain features in type 1 diabetes (dated by TCRdb to 2016 to 2019). For context, the study as a whole: Patients and healthy donors did not differ in mean age, gender distribution, total cell number or subset yield. A total of 85 million to 140 million sorted cells were examined across all samples, and a strong correlation was observed between cell number per subset and RNA yield. The study compared TCRB repertoires of sorted circulating CD4+ T cell subsets between recently diagnosed type 1 diabetes patients and matched healthy donors. Naive and central memory subsets were obtained from all 30 or so donors, but regulatory and stem cell-like memory subsets were isolated from only 8 patients and roughly eight healthy donors.

Each donor gave one peripheral blood draw, roughly 0.11 L on average, collected into heparinised tubes. A BD FACSAria II was used to sort naive, central memory, regulatory and stem cell-like memory CD4+ T cells with a panel that included CD45RO, CCR7, CD25, CD127, CD95 and CD27. Every sorted population had a purity above 95%. PBMCs were isolated right away by Lymphoprep density gradient centrifugation and were stained directly, without culture. Samples were stained and sorted in pairs, with one healthy donor and one patient per experiment, so that batch effects were minimized. Taken from cysteine to phenylalanine, the CDR3 has 14 residues. Solely the CDR3 DNA is kept, with 42 bases framed from the first base. The germline V gene yields SGHRS for CDR1 and YFSETQ for CDR2. Trimming takes 0 bases off V and 6 bases off J; junction bases not matched to a gene: 1. Paper-wide results and their limitations: Because cDNA rather than genomic DNA was sequenced, highly expressing activated cells could have been over-represented, although no difference in activation and CD3 levels was found between groups. At VDJ recombination sites, patients with type 1 diabetes made fewer insertions and deleted more nucleotides, a pattern implying thymic rearrangement abnormalities. The naive, central memory and regulatory TCRB repertoires appeared to resemble one another more closely among patients than among healthy donors. In all four CD4+ subsets, TCRB CDR3 length was moderately but significantly shorter in type 1 diabetes patients. Because the HLA sub-analyses included only small numbers of individuals, any influence of HLA type on TCRB rearrangement was left unresolved. Shorter templates might be favored by PCR, yet because patient and control samples were amplified and corrected together, any such skew would affect both groups equally.

This chain is built from TRBV5-1 and TRBJ2-1, and TRBD1 matches 9 of the central bases. The TCR was taken from a woman aged 18-35 years in good health. The sample was central memory CD4+ T cells from blood. For the CDR3, the sequence is CASSLDRGRNEQFF. The nucleotide sequence is TGCGCCAGCAGCTTGGACAGGGGGCGCAATGAGCAGTTCTTC.